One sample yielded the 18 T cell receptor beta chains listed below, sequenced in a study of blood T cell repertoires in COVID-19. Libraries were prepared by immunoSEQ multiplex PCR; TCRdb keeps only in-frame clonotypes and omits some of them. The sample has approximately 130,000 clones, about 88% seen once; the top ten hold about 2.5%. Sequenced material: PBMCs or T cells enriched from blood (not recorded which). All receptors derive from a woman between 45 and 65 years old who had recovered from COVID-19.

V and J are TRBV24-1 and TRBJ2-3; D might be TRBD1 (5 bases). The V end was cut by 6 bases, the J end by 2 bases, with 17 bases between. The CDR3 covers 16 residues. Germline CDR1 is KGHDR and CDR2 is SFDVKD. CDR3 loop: CATSPTTQETTDTQYF. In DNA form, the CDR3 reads TGTGCCACCAGTCCTACGACACAGGAAACCACAGATACGCAGTATTTT.

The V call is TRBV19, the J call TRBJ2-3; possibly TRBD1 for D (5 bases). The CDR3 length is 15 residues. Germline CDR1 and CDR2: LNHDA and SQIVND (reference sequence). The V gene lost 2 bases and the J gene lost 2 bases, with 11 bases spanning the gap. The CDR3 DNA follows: TGTGCCAGTAGTATAAGGGGCACATACACAGATACGCAGTATTTT. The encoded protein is CASSIRGTYTDTQYF. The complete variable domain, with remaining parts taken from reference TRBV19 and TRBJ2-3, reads DGGITQSPKYLFRKEGQNVTLSCEQNLNHDAMYWYRQDPGQGLRLIYYSQIVNDFQKGDIAEGYSVSREKKESFPLTVTSAQKNPTAFYLCASSIRGTYTDTQYFGPGTRLTVL.

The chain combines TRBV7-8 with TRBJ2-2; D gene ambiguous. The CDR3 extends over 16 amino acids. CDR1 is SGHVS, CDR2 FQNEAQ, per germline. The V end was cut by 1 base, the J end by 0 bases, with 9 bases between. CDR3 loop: CASSLVEASNTGELFF. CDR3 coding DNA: TGTGCCAGCAGCTTAGTCGAGGCCTCGAACACCGGGGAGCTGTTTTTT.

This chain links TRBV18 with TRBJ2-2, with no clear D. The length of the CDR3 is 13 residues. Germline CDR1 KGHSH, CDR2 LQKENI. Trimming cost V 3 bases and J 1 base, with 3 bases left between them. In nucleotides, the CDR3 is TGTGCCAGCTCACCCCAGAACACCGGGGAGCTGTTTTTT. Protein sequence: CASSPQNTGELFF.

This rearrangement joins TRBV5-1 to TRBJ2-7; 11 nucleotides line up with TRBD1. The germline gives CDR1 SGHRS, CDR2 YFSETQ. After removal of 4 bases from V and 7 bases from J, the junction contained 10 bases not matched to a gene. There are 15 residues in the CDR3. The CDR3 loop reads CASSGTGQGAREQYF. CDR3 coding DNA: TGCGCCAGCAGCGGAACCGGACAGGGGGCGCGGGAGCAGTACTTC.

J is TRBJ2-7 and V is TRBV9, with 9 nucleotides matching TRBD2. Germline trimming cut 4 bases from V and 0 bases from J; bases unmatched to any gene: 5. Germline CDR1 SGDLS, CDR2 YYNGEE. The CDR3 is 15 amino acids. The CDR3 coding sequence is TGTGCCAGCAGCTCTAGCGGGGCCAGCTCCTACGAGCAGTACTTC. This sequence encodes CASSSSGASSYEQYF.

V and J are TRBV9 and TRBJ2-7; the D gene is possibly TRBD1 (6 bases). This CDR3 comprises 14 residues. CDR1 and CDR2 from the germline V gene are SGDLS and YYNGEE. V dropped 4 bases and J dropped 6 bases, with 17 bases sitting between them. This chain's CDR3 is CASSPSLWGREQYF. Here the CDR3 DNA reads TGTGCCAGCAGCCCCTCATTGTGGGGGCGCGAGCAGTACTTC.

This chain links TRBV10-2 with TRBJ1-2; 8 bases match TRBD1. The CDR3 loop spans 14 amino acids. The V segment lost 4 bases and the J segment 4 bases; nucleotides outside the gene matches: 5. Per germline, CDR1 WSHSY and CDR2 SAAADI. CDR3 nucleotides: TGCGCCAGCAGTGCTTCAGGGGGCGGCTATGGCTACACCTTC. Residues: CASSASGGGYGYTF.

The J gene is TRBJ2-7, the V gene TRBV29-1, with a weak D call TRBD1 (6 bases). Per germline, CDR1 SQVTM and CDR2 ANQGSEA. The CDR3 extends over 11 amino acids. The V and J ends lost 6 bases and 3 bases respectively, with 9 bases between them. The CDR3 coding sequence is TGCAGCGTGAAACAGGGCTACGAGCAGTACTTC. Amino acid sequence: CSVKQGYEQYF.

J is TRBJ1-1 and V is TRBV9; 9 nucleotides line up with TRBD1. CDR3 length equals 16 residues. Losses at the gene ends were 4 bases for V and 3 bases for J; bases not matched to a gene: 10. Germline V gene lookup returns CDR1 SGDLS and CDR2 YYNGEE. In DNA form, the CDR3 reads TGTGCCAGCAGCCCAGGGGACAGGGATTTCGACACTGAAGCTTTCTTT. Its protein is CASSPGDRDFDTEAFF.

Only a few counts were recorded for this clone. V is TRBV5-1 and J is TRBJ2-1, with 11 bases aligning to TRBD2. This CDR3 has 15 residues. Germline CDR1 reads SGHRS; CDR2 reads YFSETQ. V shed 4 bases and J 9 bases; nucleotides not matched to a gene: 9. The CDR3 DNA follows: TGCGCCAGCAGCCCAGGCAATAGCGGGGGGGGTGAGCAGTTCTTC. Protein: CASSPGNSGGGEQFF. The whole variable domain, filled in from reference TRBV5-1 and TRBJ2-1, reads KAGVTQTPRYLIKTRGQQVTLSCSPISGHRSVSWYQQTPGQGLQFLFEYFSETQRNKGNFPGRFSGRQFSNSRSEMNVSTLELGDSALYLCASSPGNSGGGEQFFGPGTRLTVL.

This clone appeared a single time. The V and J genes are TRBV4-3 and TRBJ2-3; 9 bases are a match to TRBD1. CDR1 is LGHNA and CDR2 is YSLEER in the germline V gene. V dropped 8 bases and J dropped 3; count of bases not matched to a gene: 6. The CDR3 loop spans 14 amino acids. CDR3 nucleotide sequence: TGCGCCAGCGCCGCACAGGGGGCGACAGATACGCAGTATTTT. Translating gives CASAAQGATDTQYF.

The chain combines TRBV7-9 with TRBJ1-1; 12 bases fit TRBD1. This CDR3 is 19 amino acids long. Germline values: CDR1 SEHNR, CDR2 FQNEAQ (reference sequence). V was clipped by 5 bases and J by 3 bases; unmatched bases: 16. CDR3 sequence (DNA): TGTGCCAGCAGCCCCATGTTCCGGGACAGGGGGCTAGTGGACACTGAAGCTTTCTTT. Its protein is CASSPMFRDRGLVDTEAFF.

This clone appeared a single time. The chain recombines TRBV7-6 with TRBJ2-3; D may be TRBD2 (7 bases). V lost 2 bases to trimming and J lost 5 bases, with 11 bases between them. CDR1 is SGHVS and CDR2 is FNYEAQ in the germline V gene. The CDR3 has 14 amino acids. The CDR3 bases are TGTGCCAGCAGCTTAAGAGGGGGGGGAGATACGCAGTATTTT. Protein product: CASSLRGGGDTQYF.

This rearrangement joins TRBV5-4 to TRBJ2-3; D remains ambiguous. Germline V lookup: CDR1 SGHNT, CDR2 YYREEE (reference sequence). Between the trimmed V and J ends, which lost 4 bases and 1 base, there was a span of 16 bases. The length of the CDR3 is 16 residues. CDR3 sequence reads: CASSPRLLLRTDTQYF. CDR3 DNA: TGTGCCAGCAGCCCCCGACTCCTACTACGCACAGATACGCAGTATTTT.

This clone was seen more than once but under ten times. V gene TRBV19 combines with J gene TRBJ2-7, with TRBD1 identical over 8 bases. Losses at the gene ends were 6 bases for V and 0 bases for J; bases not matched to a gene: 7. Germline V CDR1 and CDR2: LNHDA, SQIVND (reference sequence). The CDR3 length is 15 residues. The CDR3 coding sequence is TGTGCCAGTAGCCAGGGACAGGCCCTCTCCTACGAGCAGTACTTC. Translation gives CASSQGQALSYEQYF.

DNA for the CDR3: TGTGCCAGCAGTTACCGTGGGGCCAAGGGCACTGAAGCTTTCTTT. This gives the protein CASSYRGAKGTEAFF. V and J are TRBV6-5 and TRBJ1-1; D is perhaps TRBD1 (5 bases). The germline gives CDR1 MNHEY, CDR2 SVGAGI. There are 15 residues in the CDR3. The V end was cut by 2 bases, the J end by 4 bases, with 14 bases between.

The CDR3 region has the DNA TGTGCCAGCAGCTTAAACAGGGACTATGGCTACACCTTC. It specifies CASSLNRDYGYTF. The V gene is TRBV7-9, the J gene TRBJ1-2; tentatively, D is TRBD1 (6 bases). With 2 bases removed from V and 3 bases from J, the gap between germline ends came to 7 bases. The CDR3 consists of 13 residues. Looked up from germline, CDR1 is SEHNR and CDR2 is FQNEAQ (reference sequence).